This section outlines one T cell receptor beta chain sequence together with its context. Its specific antigen is unknown. Base qualities are missing; no much larger clone stands one base away. Samples from volunteer blood donors who had recovered from COVID-19 were contributed by a second Seattle source. Collaborating institutions collected whole blood in K2EDTA tubes following their own protocols. For TCRbeta analysis, collaborators shipped samples in one of three forms: frozen whole blood, isolated PBMCs, or DNA extracted from either of those sample types. The record originates from a study of blood T cell repertoires in COVID-19 (dated by TCRdb to 2018 to 2020). In the study overall: Samples from collaborators originated in the United States, Italy and Spain and spanned both the acute and convalescent phases of COVID-19. A freely available public database, intended as a resource for researchers studying the immune response to SARS-CoV-2, is where the repertoires were released. HLA class I and class II types, where available, came from metadata supplied by the sample provider rather than from assay-based typing. The material from the prospective study consisted of cDNA or gDNA derived from T cells, B-cell-depleted T cells, or PBMCs. The dataset comprised deeply sampled blood TCRbeta repertoires from subjects exposed to, actively infected with, or recovered from COVID-19. Sample metadata almost always included a de-identified subject ID, COVID-19 status, age in years and sex. The samples were drawn from the first 160 participants of the ongoing ImmuneRACE study and from over a thousand subjects provided by 6 global collaborators. General conclusions and limits of the study: How much clinical and demographic metadata was included differed by source and by participant, and the metadata was provided uncurated.

TCRbeta CDR3 regions were amplified from genomic DNA by means of the immunoSEQ Assay, a bias-controlled multiplex PCR. The authors processed their data as follows. The number of nucleated cells in each sample was estimated from the amplification of reference gene primers within the assay. To quantify the absolute abundance of each unique TCRbeta CDR3 rearrangement, sequence reads were collapsed and filtered. For each sample, productive Simpson clonality was calculated as the square root of Simpson's diversity index over productive rearrangements. Sourced from immuneACCESS, this table was stored by TCRdb with only in-frame sequences that have V and J called. A share of the clones is absent; for the studies checked, an unresolved V gene accounts for under half, and the remainder has no known explanation. The V and J calls and clone size are taken from that table; D and trimming were inferred from the DNA. This sample holds approximately 220,000 clones; approximately 87% were observed only once. The ten largest clones represent approximately 6.2% of the sample.

Deletion took 3 bases off V and 3 bases off J, with a span of 15 bases between the germline ends. Spanning cysteine to phenylalanine, the CDR3 consists of 15 amino acids. Of the read, only the CDR3 DNA is kept; its 45 bases are in frame from base 1. From the germline V gene, CDR1 is SQVTM and CDR2 is ANQGSEA. This receptor was identified in a man aged 55 to 69 who had recovered from COVID-19. The chain is made from TRBV29-1 and TRBJ2-1, with no confident D gene call. Material for sequencing was peripheral blood. DNA sequence: TGCAGCGTTGATGAACCGGCAGCGAACTACAATGAGCAGTTCTTC. The resulting protein is CSVDEPAANYNEQFF.